Sequencing of this TCR beta chain was carried out in a study of blood T cell repertoires in COVID-19. On the study more broadly: Some COVID-19 samples were acute and others convalescent; all came from the United States, Italy and Spain. Sources were T cells, B-cell-depleted T cells, or PBMCs; the material itself was cDNA or gDNA.

Germline V lookup: CDR1 MNHEY, CDR2 SVGAGI. This CDR3 has 14 residues. V was pared by 8 bases and J by 2 bases, with 15 bases between. In the original analysis: Nucleated cell number was recorded as an estimate derived from reference gene primer amplification. Sequencing used immunoSEQ multiplex PCR; TCRdb keeps in-frame clones, though not all of them. Clone size and the V and J calls come from that table; the DNA yielded D and trimming. The table includes about 97,000 clones, approximately 87% detected once. This clone was counted between two and nine times. The sample comprised peripheral blood. The TCR comes from a human donor in a cohort sampled during active COVID-19. The chain recombines TRBV6-5 with TRBJ2-5, with D perhaps matching TRBD1 (6 bases). CDR3 sequence (DNA): TGTGCCAGCGGACGACAGGCTAATCAAGAGACCCAGTACTTC. It yields the protein CASGRQANQETQYF.